The rows below give T cell receptor beta chains drawn from one sample of a study of blood T cells in healthy people across ages. TCRdb ran MiXCR on the 5' RACE reads and lists one entry per CDR3 protein. The repertoire consists of 2 million or so distinct CDR3 sequences, with around 48% occurring once and the leading ten covering approximately 2.1%. Sequences were obtained from blood. Source of these receptors: a woman between 35 and 50 years old in good health. Both conserved end residues are part of each CDR3. Each record gives: V gene, clone size, D gene, J gene, CDR3 protein, CDR3 DNA. D genes are given only for firm matches. Only some rows state a clone size, as once, few, many or a class for expanded clones.

V gene: TRBV6-2/TRBV6-3; clone size: few; D gene: -; J gene: TRBJ2-5; CDR3 protein: CASSRDTARKTQYF; CDR3 DNA: TGTGCCAGCAGCCGGGACACCGCTAGGAAGACCCAGTACTTC
V gene: TRBV4-3; clone size: few; D gene: TRBD2; J gene: TRBJ2-3; CDR3 protein: CASSQAPSGGASDTQYF; CDR3 DNA: TGCGCCAGCAGCCAGGCCCCTAGCGGGGGGGCCTCAGATACGCAGTATTTT
V gene: TRBV20-1; clone size: -; D gene: -; J gene: TRBJ2-1; CDR3 protein: CSARVGGLSYNEQFF; CDR3 DNA: TGCAGTGCTAGAGTGGGGGGACTCTCCTACAATGAGCAGTTCTTC
V gene: TRBV11-1; clone size: once; D gene: TRBD2; J gene: TRBJ2-5; CDR3 protein: CASSRGGGASETQYF; CDR3 DNA: TGTGCCAGCAGCCGCGGCGGGGGGGCCTCGGAGACCCAGTACTTC
V gene: TRBV6-2/TRBV6-3; clone size: few; D gene: -; J gene: TRBJ2-7; CDR3 protein: CASSYSSPLGGGTYEQYF; CDR3 DNA: TGTGCCAGCAGTTACTCTTCTCCCTTGGGGGGAGGAACCTACGAGCAGTACTTC
V gene: TRBV3-1; clone size: -; D gene: -; J gene: TRBJ2-5; CDR3 protein: CASSQGRGAEGEQYF; CDR3 DNA: TGTGCCAGCAGCCAAGGTAGGGGGGCCGAGGGGGAGCAGTACTTC
V gene: TRBV7-2; clone size: few; D gene: TRBD1; J gene: TRBJ2-1; CDR3 protein: CASSSWVGGGNEQFF; CDR3 DNA: TGTGCCAGCAGCTCATGGGTAGGGGGCGGGAATGAGCAGTTCTTC
V gene: TRBV15; clone size: few; D gene: TRBD2; J gene: TRBJ2-5; CDR3 protein: CATSRAGGGETQYF; CDR3 DNA: TGTGCCACCAGCAGAGCGGGGGGGGGAGAGACCCAGTACTTC
V gene: TRBV20-1; clone size: once; D gene: -; J gene: TRBJ1-2; CDR3 protein: CSATNWDIKYGYTF; CDR3 DNA: TGCAGTGCAACGAACTGGGACATAAAGTATGGCTACACCTTC
V gene: TRBV20-1; clone size: -; D gene: TRBD2; J gene: TRBJ2-7; CDR3 protein: CSALDGGISYEQYF; CDR3 DNA: TGCAGTGCCTTAGACGGGGGGATTTCCTACGAGCAGTACTTC
V gene: TRBV5-6; clone size: -; D gene: -; J gene: TRBJ2-5; CDR3 protein: CASSLNPTSQETQYF; CDR3 DNA: TGTGCCAGCAGCTTAAACCCTACAAGCCAAGAGACCCAGTACTTC
V gene: TRBV7-2; clone size: few; D gene: -; J gene: TRBJ2-3; CDR3 protein: CASSSSRGLTDTQYF; CDR3 DNA: TGTGCCAGCAGCTCCTCCCGAGGGTTAACAGATACGCAGTATTTT
V gene: TRBV12-3/TRBV12-4; clone size: -; D gene: -; J gene: TRBJ2-7; CDR3 protein: CASTREATEGHFYEQYF; CDR3 DNA: TGTGCCAGCACCCGAGAGGCGACAGAGGGACACTTCTACGAGCAGTACTTC
V gene: TRBV19; clone size: -; D gene: -; J gene: TRBJ2-6; CDR3 protein: CARSMQDYSGANVLTF; CDR3 DNA: TGTGCCAGGAGTATGCAAGATTACTCTGGGGCCAACGTCCTGACTTTC
V gene: TRBV27; clone size: -; D gene: TRBD2; J gene: TRBJ2-7; CDR3 protein: CASSSGLAGMDEQYF; CDR3 DNA: TGTGCCAGCAGTTCAGGACTAGCGGGGATGGACGAGCAGTACTTC
V gene: TRBV11-1; clone size: -; D gene: -; J gene: TRBJ2-1; CDR3 protein: CASSLVTSAEQFF; CDR3 DNA: TGTGCCAGCAGCTTAGTTACCAGCGCTGAGCAGTTCTTC
V gene: TRBV20-1; clone size: few; D gene: -; J gene: TRBJ2-7; CDR3 protein: CSARDQGLGDEQYF; CDR3 DNA: TGCAGTGCTAGAGATCAAGGGTTAGGGGACGAGCAGTACTTC
V gene: TRBV3-1; clone size: -; D gene: -; J gene: TRBJ2-3; CDR3 protein: CASSQSTTQYF; CDR3 DNA: TGTGCCAGCAGCCAATCGACTACGCAGTATTTT
V gene: TRBV6-2/TRBV6-3; clone size: -; D gene: -; J gene: TRBJ2-6; CDR3 protein: CASTPTPRDVFSGANVLTF; CDR3 DNA: TGTGCCAGCACCCCGACGCCCCGGGACGTCTTCTCTGGGGCCAACGTCCTGACTTTC
V gene: TRBV6-5; clone size: -; D gene: -; J gene: TRBJ2-7; CDR3 protein: CASSDGGEGEQYF; CDR3 DNA: TGTGCCAGCAGTGACGGGGGCGAGGGCGAGCAGTACTTC
V gene: TRBV2; clone size: -; D gene: -; J gene: TRBJ2-6; CDR3 protein: CASSPPPRSGANVLTF; CDR3 DNA: TGTGCCAGCAGTCCCCCCCCCAGGTCTGGGGCCAACGTCCTGACTTTC
V gene: TRBV27; clone size: -; D gene: -; J gene: TRBJ2-4; CDR3 protein: CASSSLLLAKNIQYF; CDR3 DNA: TGTGCCAGCAGTTCGTTACTACTAGCCAAAAACATTCAGTACTTC
V gene: TRBV3-1; clone size: -; D gene: -; J gene: TRBJ2-7; CDR3 protein: CASQPPLALPGYNEQYF; CDR3 DNA: TGTGCCAGCCAACCCCCCCTAGCGCTCCCAGGGTACAATGAGCAGTACTTC
V gene: TRBV20-1; clone size: few; D gene: TRBD1; J gene: TRBJ2-1; CDR3 protein: CSADDRGNEQFF; CDR3 DNA: TGCAGTGCTGATGACAGGGGCAATGAGCAGTTCTTC
V gene: TRBV6-2/TRBV6-3; clone size: -; D gene: -; J gene: TRBJ2-3; CDR3 protein: CASRPLKGNRGIGTDTQYF; CDR3 DNA: TGTGCCAGCAGACCATTAAAGGGGAATCGCGGGATCGGAACAGATACGCAGTATTTT
V gene: TRBV4-3; clone size: -; D gene: -; J gene: TRBJ1-5; CDR3 protein: CASSQDLGQHSNQPQHF; CDR3 DNA: TGCGCCAGCAGCCAAGATCTCGGGCAGCATAGCAATCAGCCCCAGCATTTT
V gene: TRBV7-8; clone size: -; D gene: -; J gene: TRBJ2-1; CDR3 protein: CASSFQPNEQFF; CDR3 DNA: TGTGCCAGCAGCTTCCAGCCCAATGAGCAGTTCTTC
V gene: TRBV20-1; clone size: few; D gene: -; J gene: TRBJ2-7; CDR3 protein: CSASPRTGRAYEQYF; CDR3 DNA: TGCAGTGCTAGCCCCCGGACAGGGAGGGCATACGAGCAGTACTTC
V gene: TRBV6-1; clone size: -; D gene: -; J gene: TRBJ1-5; CDR3 protein: CASSVSLGSHNQPQHF; CDR3 DNA: TGTGCCAGCAGTGTATCGCTGGGGTCTCATAATCAGCCCCAGCATTTT
V gene: TRBV6-6; clone size: -; D gene: -; J gene: TRBJ1-2; CDR3 protein: CASRVQLYYGYTF; CDR3 DNA: TGTGCCAGCAGAGTCCAGCTATACTATGGCTACACCTTC
V gene: TRBV6-1; clone size: -; D gene: -; J gene: TRBJ1-2; CDR3 protein: CASSDGSYRSGYTF; CDR3 DNA: TGTGCCAGCAGTGACGGCTCCTACAGAAGCGGCTACACCTTC
V gene: TRBV29-1; clone size: many; D gene: -; J gene: TRBJ2-7; CDR3 protein: CSVEDLERGPYEQYF; CDR3 DNA: TGCAGCGTTGAAGACCTCGAGAGGGGCCCCTACGAGCAGTACTTC
V gene: TRBV4-3; clone size: -; D gene: -; J gene: TRBJ2-1; CDR3 protein: CASSQDVTGLGSSQFF; CDR3 DNA: TGCGCCAGCAGCCAAGATGTTACAGGACTCGGATCTTCTCAGTTCTTC
V gene: TRBV28; clone size: -; D gene: TRBD2; J gene: TRBJ2-3; CDR3 protein: CASSPVAGGGTDTQYF; CDR3 DNA: TGTGCCAGCAGTCCCGTAGCGGGGGGGGGCACAGATACGCAGTATTTT
V gene: TRBV7-9; clone size: -; D gene: -; J gene: TRBJ2-6; CDR3 protein: CASPRDAAPLGANVLTF; CDR3 DNA: TGTGCCAGCCCACGGGACGCGGCCCCGTTGGGGGCCAACGTCCTGACTTTC
V gene: TRBV4-1; clone size: -; D gene: -; J gene: TRBJ1-2; CDR3 protein: CASSQVPGRENGYTF; CDR3 DNA: TGCGCCAGCAGCCAAGTCCCGGGAAGGGAGAATGGCTACACCTTC
V gene: TRBV6-2/TRBV6-3; clone size: -; D gene: TRBD2; J gene: TRBJ2-5; CDR3 protein: CASSYSIGPGGETQYF; CDR3 DNA: TGTGCCAGCAGTTACTCGATAGGTCCCGGGGGGGAGACCCAGTACTTC
V gene: TRBV27; clone size: -; D gene: -; J gene: TRBJ1-4; CDR3 protein: CASHSRGSGEKLFF; CDR3 DNA: TGTGCCAGCCATTCCAGGGGTAGTGGTGAAAAACTGTTTTTT
V gene: TRBV6-1; clone size: few; D gene: -; J gene: TRBJ2-4; CDR3 protein: CASSEHLAGNIQYF; CDR3 DNA: TGTGCCAGCAGTGAGCACCTTGCGGGAAACATTCAGTACTTC
V gene: TRBV7-9; clone size: many; D gene: -; J gene: TRBJ2-6; CDR3 protein: CASSWTDSGANVLTF; CDR3 DNA: TGTGCCAGCAGCTGGACGGACTCTGGGGCCAACGTCCTGACTTTC
V gene: TRBV6-1; clone size: -; D gene: -; J gene: TRBJ1-4; CDR3 protein: CASSEQGRTNEKLFF; CDR3 DNA: TGTGCCAGCAGTGAACAGGGAAGGACTAATGAAAAACTGTTTTTT
V gene: TRBV7-9; clone size: once; D gene: TRBD1; J gene: TRBJ2-7; CDR3 protein: CASSLGQGSAEQYF; CDR3 DNA: TGTGCCAGCAGCCTGGGACAGGGGTCCGCCGAGCAGTACTTC
V gene: TRBV9; clone size: -; D gene: -; J gene: TRBJ2-3; CDR3 protein: CASSAHISQDTQYF; CDR3 DNA: TGTGCCAGCAGCGCCCATATTTCTCAAGATACGCAGTATTTT
V gene: TRBV4-1; clone size: -; D gene: TRBD1; J gene: TRBJ1-2; CDR3 protein: CASSLRGQGQYGYTF; CDR3 DNA: TGCGCCAGCAGCCTTCGGGGACAGGGGCAATATGGCTACACCTTC
V gene: TRBV28; clone size: few; D gene: -; J gene: TRBJ1-2; CDR3 protein: CASTTGGSGYTF; CDR3 DNA: TGTGCCAGCACCACGGGGGGATCTGGCTACACCTTC
V gene: TRBV5-5; clone size: -; D gene: -; J gene: TRBJ2-3; CDR3 protein: CASSLVVGQRTDTQYF; CDR3 DNA: TGTGCCAGCAGCTTGGTAGTCGGACAGCGCACAGATACGCAGTATTTT
V gene: TRBV27; clone size: -; D gene: -; J gene: TRBJ1-1; CDR3 protein: CASSFLGGLNTGAFF; CDR3 DNA: TGTGCCAGCAGTTTTTTGGGGGGTTTGAACACTGGAGCTTTCTTT
V gene: TRBV7-9; clone size: -; D gene: -; J gene: TRBJ2-4; CDR3 protein: CASSLVGAAKNIQYF; CDR3 DNA: TGTGCCAGCAGCTTAGTTGGAGCAGCCAAAAACATTCAGTACTTC
V gene: TRBV20-1; clone size: -; D gene: TRBD1; J gene: TRBJ1-5; CDR3 protein: CSAQPGQGAWGNQPQHF; CDR3 DNA: TGCAGTGCTCAGCCGGGACAGGGGGCTTGGGGCAATCAGCCCCAGCATTTT
V gene: TRBV2; clone size: once; D gene: -; J gene: TRBJ2-3; CDR3 protein: CASSSRTLAEVIDTQYF; CDR3 DNA: TGTGCCAGCAGTTCACGGACCCTAGCAGAGGTGATAGATACGCAGTATTTT
V gene: TRBV28; clone size: few; D gene: -; J gene: TRBJ2-3; CDR3 protein: CASSFLDPWYTDTQYF; CDR3 DNA: TGTGCCAGCAGTTTCCTGGACCCCTGGTACACAGATACGCAGTATTTT
V gene: TRBV6-5; clone size: few; D gene: -; J gene: TRBJ2-5; CDR3 protein: CASSYSWESGETQYF; CDR3 DNA: TGTGCCAGCAGTTACTCGTGGGAATCGGGGGAGACCCAGTACTTC
V gene: TRBV20-1; clone size: -; D gene: TRBD1; J gene: TRBJ2-7; CDR3 protein: CSATTPGQDTYEQYF; CDR3 DNA: TGCAGTGCTACTACACCGGGACAGGACACCTACGAGCAGTACTTC
V gene: TRBV25-1; clone size: few; D gene: TRBD2; J gene: TRBJ2-1; CDR3 protein: CASSDSGGNYNEQFF; CDR3 DNA: TGTGCCAGCAGTGACAGCGGGGGAAACTACAATGAGCAGTTCTTC
V gene: TRBV6-4; clone size: -; D gene: TRBD2; J gene: TRBJ2-1; CDR3 protein: CASSEEMRGGRNEQFF; CDR3 DNA: TGTGCCAGCAGTGAGGAAATGCGGGGGGGCAGGAATGAGCAGTTCTTC